Presented here are 3 T cell receptor beta chains from one specimen sequenced in a study of regulatory T cells in long-lasting Graves disease. Time point in this sample: newly diagnosed GD, antithyroid drugs for less than 3 months. Scientists built the TCR library using RNA that was extracted from PBMCs. iRepertoire HTBI primers and Arm-PCR of CDR3 regions built TCR beta libraries. TCRdb redid the calling of the multiplex PCR reads with MiXCR, one entry per CDR3 protein. The table lists 440,000 or so distinct CDR3 sequences, about 16% of them singletons, with about 10% in the top ten. These data were likewise used in another study, on T cells in Graves' hyperthyroidism and ophthalmopathy.

The sample in question was peripheral blood mononuclear cells (PBMCs), obtained at new diagnosis, from a patient treated with antithyroid drugs. All receptors derive from a young woman with Graves disease.

Many counts were recorded for this clonotype. The J gene is TRBJ2-6, the V gene TRBV11-2; D ambiguous. The CDR3 contains 14 residues. CDR1 is SGHAT and CDR2 is FQNNGV in the germline V gene. V shed 1 base and J shed 0 bases, with 1 base lying between them. This CDR3 is CASSLVSGANVLTF. DNA for the CDR3: TGTGCCAGCAGCTTAGTCTCTGGGGCCAACGTCCTGACTTTC.

This clonotype was counted ten times or more. This CDR3 reads CASKPGQNTEAFF. Here the CDR3 DNA reads TGTGCCAGCAAGCCGGGGCAGAACACTGAAGCTTTCTTT. V and J are TRBV12-3 or TRBV12-4 and TRBJ1-1; TRBD1 might be the D (5 bases). CDR3 length: 13 residues. The V gene lost 7 bases and the J gene lost 1 base, with 10 bases spanning the gap.

This clonotype appeared many times. The chain links TRBV20-1 to TRBJ2-3; D not certain. V lost 6 bases, J lost 0 bases, and 7 bases lay in between. The CDR3 totals 12 residues. From germline, CDR1 is DFQATT and CDR2 SNEGSKA (reference sequence). CDR3 sequence reads: CSAAPSTDTQYF. CDR3 nucleotides: TGCAGTGCGGCCCCGAGCACAGATACGCAGTATTTT.